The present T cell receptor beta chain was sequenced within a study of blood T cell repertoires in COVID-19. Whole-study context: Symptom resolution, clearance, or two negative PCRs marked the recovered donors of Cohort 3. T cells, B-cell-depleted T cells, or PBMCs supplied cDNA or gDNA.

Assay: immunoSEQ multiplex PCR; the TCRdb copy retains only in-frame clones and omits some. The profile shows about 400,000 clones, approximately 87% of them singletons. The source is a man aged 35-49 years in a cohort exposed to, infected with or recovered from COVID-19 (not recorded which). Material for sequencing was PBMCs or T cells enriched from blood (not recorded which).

This CDR3 is CASSPGSKGTGEKLFF. In DNA form, the CDR3 reads TGCGCCAGCAGTCCCGGGAGTAAAGGGACGGGGGAAAAACTGTTTTTT. The chain combines TRBV5-1 with TRBJ1-4, with D possibly matching TRBD1 (5 bases). V was shortened by 5 bases and J by 8 bases, with 22 bases between the two germline ends. CDR3 length: 16 residues. Germline CDR1 and CDR2: SGHRS and YFSETQ.